Below, one T cell receptor (beta chain) is given with its context. Sequencing was performed with immunoSEQ multiplex PCR; in TCRdb, only in-frame clones are kept and a portion is missing. The sample has tens of thousands of clones, almost 90% seen once. The data were obtained in a study of T cell changes during pregnancy in multiple sclerosis. The source of this sequence is a female donor in good health, enrolled as a control in a pregnancy study. The sequenced sample was peripheral blood, obtained in the first trimester of pregnancy.

CDR3 nucleotide sequence: TGCGCCAGCAGCATGCCGGGACTGGAAGGCTACGAGCAGTACTTC. Amino acids: CASSMPGLEGYEQYF. The rearrangement joins TRBV4-1 to TRBJ2-7; a possible D gene is TRBD2 (6 bases). CDR1 is MGHRA and CDR2 is YSYEKL in the germline V gene. Deletions cut 5 bases from V and 3 bases from J, with 17 bases between. The CDR3 sequence is 15 residues long.